This T cell receptor beta chain was observed in a study of T cell repertoires in cytomegalovirus infection. TCRdb re-derived calls from the reads in MiXCR, one entry per CDR3 protein. The top ten hold more than 20% of the sample, which has 500,000 or so distinct CDR3 sequences, 16% seen once. Losses at the gene ends were 6 bases for V and 3 bases for J; bases not matched to a gene: 9. The germline V gene encodes CDR1 SGHAT and CDR2 FQNNGV. This CDR3 spans 15 amino acids. This sequence joins TRBV11-2 and TRBJ1-1; 8 bases fit TRBD1. This receptor was taken from a human donor in good health (CMV status not recorded). Some clones in this sample may be carry-over from other donors' samples. The specimen was CD8+ T cells from PBMCs. The CDR3 nucleotides are TGTGCCAGCAGGAGGCAGGGGGCCAGGTACACTGAAGCTTTCTTT. It specifies CASRRQGARYTEAFF. The variable domain in full, completed from reference TRBV11-2 and TRBJ1-1, reads EAGVAQSPRYKIIEKRQSVAFWCNPISGHATLYWYQQILGQGPKLLIQFQNNGVVDDSQLPKDRFSAERLKGVDSTLKIQPAKLEDSAVYLCASRRQGARYTEAFFGQGTRLTVV.